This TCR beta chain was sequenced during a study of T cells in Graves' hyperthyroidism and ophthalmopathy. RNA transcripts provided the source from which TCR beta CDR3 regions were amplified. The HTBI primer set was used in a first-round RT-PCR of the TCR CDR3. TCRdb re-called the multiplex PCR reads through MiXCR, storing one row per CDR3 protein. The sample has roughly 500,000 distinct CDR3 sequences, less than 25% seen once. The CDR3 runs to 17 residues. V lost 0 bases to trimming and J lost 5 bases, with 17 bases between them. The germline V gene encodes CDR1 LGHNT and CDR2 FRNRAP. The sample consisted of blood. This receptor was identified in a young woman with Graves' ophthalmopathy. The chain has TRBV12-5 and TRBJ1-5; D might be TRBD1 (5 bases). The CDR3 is CASGLVENVVGDQPQHF. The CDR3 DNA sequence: TGTGCTAGTGGTTTGGTAGAAAACGTAGTGGGGGATCAGCCCCAGCATTTT.